This TCR beta chain came from a study of technical replicates of blood from a few donors (dated by TCRdb to 2015 to 2018). The library was obtained by the immunoSEQ multiplex PCR assay. TCRdb re-hosts the immuneACCESS table, in-frame sequences only. Its copies lack some clones; in the studies checked, an unresolved V gene accounts for under half of them, and the cause for the rest is not known. The table for this sample lists 65,000 to 85,000 clones; roughly 98% of them were counted only once. Approximately 0.15% of the sample is held by the ten biggest clonotypes. The trim is 1 base for V and 4 bases for J, with a gap of 10 bases between the germline ends. Based on the germline V gene, the CDR1 and CDR2 sequences are SGHAT and FQNNGV. Including the terminal cysteine and phenylalanine, the CDR3 comprises 14 residues. Only the CDR3 portion is preserved as DNA: 42 bases, with reading frame beginning at the first base.

In regard to this clone: No antigen is known for it. Within one base of it there is no much larger clone, and no base qualities were kept.

The sequenced sample was T cells isolated from PBMCs. The sequence links TRBV11-2 to TRBJ2-5, and TRBD1 may be the D gene, going by 6 matching bases. The receptor was isolated from a human donor in good health. The bases are TGTGCCAGCAGCTTAGGCAGGGGCGGAGAGACCCAGTACTTC. It specifies CASSLGRGGETQYF.